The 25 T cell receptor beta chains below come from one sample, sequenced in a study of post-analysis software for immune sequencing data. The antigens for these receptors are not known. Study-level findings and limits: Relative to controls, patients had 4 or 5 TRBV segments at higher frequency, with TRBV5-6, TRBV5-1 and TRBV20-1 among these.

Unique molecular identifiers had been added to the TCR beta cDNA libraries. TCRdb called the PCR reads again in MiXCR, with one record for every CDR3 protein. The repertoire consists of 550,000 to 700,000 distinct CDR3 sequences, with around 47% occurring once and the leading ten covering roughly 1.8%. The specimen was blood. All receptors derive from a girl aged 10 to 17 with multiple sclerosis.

CDR3 coding DNA: TGCGCCAGCAGCTTGGACCAAGCGGGGGGGAACAATGAGCAGTTCTTC. This encodes CASSLDQAGGNNEQFF. V gene TRBV5-1 combines with J gene TRBJ2-1; TRBD2 aligns across 10 bases. The germline V gene has CDR1 SGHRS and CDR2 YFSETQ. The CDR3 has 16 amino acids. V was clipped by 0 bases and J by 5 bases; unmatched bases: 5.

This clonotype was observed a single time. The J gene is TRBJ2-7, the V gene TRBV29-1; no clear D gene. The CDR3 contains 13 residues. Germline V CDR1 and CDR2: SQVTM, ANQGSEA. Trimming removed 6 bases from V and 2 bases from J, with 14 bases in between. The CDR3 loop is CSVRARLTYEQYF. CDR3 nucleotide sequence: TGCAGCGTCCGGGCTAGACTTACCTACGAGCAGTACTTC.

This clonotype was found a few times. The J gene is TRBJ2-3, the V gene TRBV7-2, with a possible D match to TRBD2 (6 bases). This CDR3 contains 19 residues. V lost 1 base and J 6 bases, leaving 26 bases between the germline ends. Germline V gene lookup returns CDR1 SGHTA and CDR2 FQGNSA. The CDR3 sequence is CASSLGGRESGRPRDTQYF. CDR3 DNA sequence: TGTGCCAGCAGCTTAGGCGGTCGCGAGAGCGGGCGCCCCAGGGATACGCAGTATTTT.

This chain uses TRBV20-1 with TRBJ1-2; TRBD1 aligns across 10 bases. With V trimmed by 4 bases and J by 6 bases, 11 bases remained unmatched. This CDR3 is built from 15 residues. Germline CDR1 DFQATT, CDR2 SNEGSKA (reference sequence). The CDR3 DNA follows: TGCAGTGCTACGCCCGTTGGACAGGGGGTCCATGGCTACACCTTC. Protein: CSATPVGQGVHGYTF.

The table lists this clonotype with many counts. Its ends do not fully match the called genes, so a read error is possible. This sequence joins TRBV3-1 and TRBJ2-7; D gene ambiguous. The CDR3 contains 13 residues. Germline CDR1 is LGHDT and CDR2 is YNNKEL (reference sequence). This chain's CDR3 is CASSQAVGYEQYF. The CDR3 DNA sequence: TGCGCCAGCAGCCAGGCCGTAGGCTACGAGCAGTACTTC.

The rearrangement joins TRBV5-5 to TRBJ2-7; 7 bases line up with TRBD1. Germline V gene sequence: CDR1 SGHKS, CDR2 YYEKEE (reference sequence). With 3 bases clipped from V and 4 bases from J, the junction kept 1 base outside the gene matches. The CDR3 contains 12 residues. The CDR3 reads CASSWGQYEQYF. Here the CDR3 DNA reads TGTGCCAGCAGCTGGGGACAGTACGAGCAGTACTTC.

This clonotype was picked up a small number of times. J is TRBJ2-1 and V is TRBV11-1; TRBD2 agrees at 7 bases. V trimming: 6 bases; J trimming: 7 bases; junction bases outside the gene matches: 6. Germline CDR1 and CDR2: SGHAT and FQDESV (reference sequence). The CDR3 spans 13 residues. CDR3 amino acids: CASSRGGENEQFF. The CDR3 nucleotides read TGTGCCAGCAGTAGGGGAGGGGAGAATGAGCAGTTCTTC. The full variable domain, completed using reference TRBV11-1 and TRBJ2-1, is EAEVAQSPRYKITEKSQAVAFWCDPISGHATLYWYRQILGQGPELLVQFQDESVVDDSQLPKDRFSAERLKGVDSTLKIQPAELGDSAMYLCASSRGGENEQFFGPGTRLTVL.

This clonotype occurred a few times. In nucleotides, the CDR3 is TGTGCCAGCACCCCATGGGCCACCTACGAGCAGTACTTC. Translating it yields CASTPWATYEQYF. This chain joins TRBV12-3 or TRBV12-4 and TRBJ2-7; D ambiguous. This CDR3 is built from 13 residues. The ends were cut back, 7 bases at V and 2 bases at J, with 12 bases in the middle.

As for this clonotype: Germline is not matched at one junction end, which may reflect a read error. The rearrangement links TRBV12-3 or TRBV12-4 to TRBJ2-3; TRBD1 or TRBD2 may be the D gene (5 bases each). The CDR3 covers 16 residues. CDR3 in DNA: TGTGCCAGCAGTTCAAGCGCGGGCCGGGGCACAGATCCGCAGTATTTT. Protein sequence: CASSSSAGRGTDPQYF.

CDR3 nucleotide sequence: TGTGCCAGCAGTGAGTGGCAGGGATACAATGAGCAGTTCTTC. It yields the protein CASSEWQGYNEQFF. The V gene is TRBV2, the J gene TRBJ2-1; tentative D call: TRBD1 (5 bases). The CDR3 is 14 residues long. Trimming left V 3 bases short and J 4 bases short, with 10 bases between. Germline loops: CDR1 SNHLY, CDR2 FYNNEI.

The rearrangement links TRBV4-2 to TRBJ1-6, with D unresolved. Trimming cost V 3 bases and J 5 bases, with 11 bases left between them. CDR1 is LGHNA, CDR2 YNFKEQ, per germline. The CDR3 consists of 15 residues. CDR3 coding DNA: TGTGCCAGCAGCCACCGCGCAGATAATAATTCACCCCTCCACTTT. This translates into CASSHRADNNSPLHF.

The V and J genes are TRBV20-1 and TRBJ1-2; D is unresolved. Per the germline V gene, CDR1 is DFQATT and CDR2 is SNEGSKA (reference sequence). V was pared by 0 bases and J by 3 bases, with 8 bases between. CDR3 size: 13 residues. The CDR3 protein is CSARDTDYYGYTF. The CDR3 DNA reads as TGCAGTGCTAGAGACACAGATTACTATGGCTACACCTTC.

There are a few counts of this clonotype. The CDR3 nucleotides read TGTGCCAGCAGCCCAAGTTTTGGAAGCTCCTACGAGCAGTACTTC. Protein product: CASSPSFGSSYEQYF. The rearrangement joins TRBV7-6 to TRBJ2-7; no clear D. Germline V CDR1 and CDR2: SGHVS, FNYEAQ. CDR3 length: 15 residues. V dropped 5 bases and J dropped 0 bases, with 14 bases sitting between them.

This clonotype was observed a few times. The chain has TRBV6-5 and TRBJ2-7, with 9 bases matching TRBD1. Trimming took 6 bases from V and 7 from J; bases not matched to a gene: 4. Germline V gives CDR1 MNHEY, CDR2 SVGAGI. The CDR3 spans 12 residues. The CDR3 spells CASRDRGGEQYF. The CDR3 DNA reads TGTGCCAGCAGGGACAGGGGAGGGGAGCAGTACTTC.

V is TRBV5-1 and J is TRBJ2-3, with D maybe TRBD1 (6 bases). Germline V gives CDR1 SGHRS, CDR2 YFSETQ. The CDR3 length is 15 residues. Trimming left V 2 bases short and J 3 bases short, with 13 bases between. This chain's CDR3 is CASSLGGTVTDTQYF. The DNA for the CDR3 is TGCGCCAGCAGCTTAGGGGGAACCGTAACAGATACGCAGTATTTT.

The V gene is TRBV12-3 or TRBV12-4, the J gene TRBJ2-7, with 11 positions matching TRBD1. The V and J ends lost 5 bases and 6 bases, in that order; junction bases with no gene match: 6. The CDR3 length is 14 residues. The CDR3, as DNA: TGTGCCAGCAGTCCCCGGGACAGGGGGACCGAGCAGTACTTC. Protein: CASSPRDRGTEQYF.

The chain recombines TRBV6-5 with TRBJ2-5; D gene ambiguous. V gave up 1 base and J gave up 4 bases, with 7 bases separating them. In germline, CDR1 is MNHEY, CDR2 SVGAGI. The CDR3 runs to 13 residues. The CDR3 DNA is TGTGCCAGCAGTTACTTCCCCGGAGAGACCCAGTACTTC. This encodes CASSYFPGETQYF.

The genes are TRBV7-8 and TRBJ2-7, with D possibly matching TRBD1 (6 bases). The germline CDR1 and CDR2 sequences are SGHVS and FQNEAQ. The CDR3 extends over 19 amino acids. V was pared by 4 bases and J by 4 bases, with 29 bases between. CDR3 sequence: CASSSYRIPLRDKIYEQYF. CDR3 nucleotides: TGTGCCAGCAGCTCTTACAGGATACCTCTGAGGGACAAGATTTACGAGCAGTACTTC.

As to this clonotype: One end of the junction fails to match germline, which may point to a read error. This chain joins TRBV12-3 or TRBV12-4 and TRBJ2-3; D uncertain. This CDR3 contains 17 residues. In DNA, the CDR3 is TGTGCCAGCAGTCAGCGACGTGGGTCCCTATGGGCAGATACGGAGTATTTT. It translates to CASSQRRGSLWADTEYF.

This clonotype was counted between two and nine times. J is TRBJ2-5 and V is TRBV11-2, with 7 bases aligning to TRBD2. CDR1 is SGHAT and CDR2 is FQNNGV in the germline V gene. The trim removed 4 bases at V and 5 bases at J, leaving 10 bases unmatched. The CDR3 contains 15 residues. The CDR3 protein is CASSSSRGGRETQYF. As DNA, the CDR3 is TGTGCCAGCAGCTCGTCTCGCGGGGGACGGGAGACCCAGTACTTC.

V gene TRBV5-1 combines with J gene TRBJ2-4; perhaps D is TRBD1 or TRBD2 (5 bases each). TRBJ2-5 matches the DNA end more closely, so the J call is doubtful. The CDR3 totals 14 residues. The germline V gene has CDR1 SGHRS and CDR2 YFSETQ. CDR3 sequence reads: CASSLGEYRETQYF. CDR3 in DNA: TGCGCCAGCAGCTTGGGGGAGTACAGGGAGACCCAGTACTTC.

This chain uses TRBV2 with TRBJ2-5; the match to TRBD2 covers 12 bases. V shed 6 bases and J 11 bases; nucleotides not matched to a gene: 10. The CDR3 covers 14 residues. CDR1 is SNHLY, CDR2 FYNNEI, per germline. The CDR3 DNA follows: TGTGCCAGCAGATCTAGCGGGAGGGTTTATGAGCAGTACTTC. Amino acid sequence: CASRSSGRVYEQYF.

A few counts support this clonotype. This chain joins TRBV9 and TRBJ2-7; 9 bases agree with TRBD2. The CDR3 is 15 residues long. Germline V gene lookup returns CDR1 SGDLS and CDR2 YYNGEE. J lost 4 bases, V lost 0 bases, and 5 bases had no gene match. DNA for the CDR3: TGTGCCAGCAGCGTAGCCCCTAGCGGGGCTTACGAGCAGTACTTC. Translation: CASSVAPSGAYEQYF.

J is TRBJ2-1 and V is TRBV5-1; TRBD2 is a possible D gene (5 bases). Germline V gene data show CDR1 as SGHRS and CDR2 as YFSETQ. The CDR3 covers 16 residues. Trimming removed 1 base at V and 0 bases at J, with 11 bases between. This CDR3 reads CASSLTAVTSYNEQFF. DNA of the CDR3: TGCGCCAGCAGCTTGACAGCGGTCACCTCCTACAATGAGCAGTTCTTC.

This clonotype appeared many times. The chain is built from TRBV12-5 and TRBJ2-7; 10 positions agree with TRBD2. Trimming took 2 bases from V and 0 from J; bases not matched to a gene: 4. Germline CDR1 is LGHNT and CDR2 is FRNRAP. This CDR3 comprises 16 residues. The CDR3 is CASGLISSGGSYEQYF. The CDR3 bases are TGTGCTAGTGGTTTGATTTCTAGCGGGGGCTCCTACGAGCAGTACTTC.